This record looks at one T cell receptor (beta chain) sequence and its context. This sample is part of a study of shared clonotypes between healthy human individuals. Produced via immunoSEQ multiplex PCR; TCRdb's table is partial and in-frame only. Here the sample spans about 710,000 clones, about 80% being singletons. V shed 5 bases and J shed 6 bases, with 14 bases lying between them. Germline CDR1 reads SGHTA; CDR2 reads FQGTGA. CDR3 length: 13 residues. This receptor was obtained from a woman aged 25 to 39 in good health. Sequences were obtained from memory CD4+ T cells sorted from blood. Subset meaning: CD45RA-negative fraction. The chain recombines TRBV7-3 with TRBJ2-7; D may match TRBD1 or TRBD2 (5 bases each). CDR3 region: CASSRDKRGEQYF. The CDR3 DNA follows: TGTGCCAGCAGCCGTGACAAGAGGGGCGAGCAGTACTTC.